The clone carrying this T cell receptor (beta chain) was observed a single time. This CDR3 has 17 residues. V was cut by 0 bases and J by 0 bases, with 14 bases left in between. The V gene's germline CDR1 is SGDLS and CDR2 YYNGEE. This entry belongs to a study of blood T cell repertoires in COVID-19. Study-level information: Samples taken during acute and convalescent COVID-19 were collected in the United States, Italy and Spain. PBMCs, B-cell-depleted T cells, or T cells were the source of the cDNA or gDNA that made up the material.

Authors' methods: The authors estimated nucleated cell counts from reference gene primer amplification. The method was immunoSEQ multiplex PCR; TCRdb's version includes in-frame clones alone and lacks a portion of them. The V and J calls and clone size are taken from that table; D and trimming were inferred from the DNA. This table has some 240,000 clones, about nine tenths appearing once. The V gene is TRBV9, the J gene TRBJ2-3; a weak D match, TRBD2 (6 bases). This TCR derives from a man aged 60-69 years who had recovered from COVID-19. Material: peripheral blood. The CDR3 DNA reads as TGTGCCAGCAGCGTAGCCCTGGGGGGATCTAGCACAGATACGCAGTATTTT. Protein: CASSVALGGSSTDTQYF.